This T cell receptor (beta chain) was recovered during a study of control samples from healthy donors and cancer patients. Per the germline V gene, CDR1 is KGHSH and CDR2 is LQKENI. J gave up 6 bases and V 3 bases, and 7 bases lay outside the gene matches. The length of the CDR3 is 14 residues. This table comes from immunoSEQ multiplex PCR, and its TCRdb copy is limited to in-frame clones, with some not included. This table holds 55,000 to 90,000 clones, approximately 87% found once. The chain is built from TRBV18 and TRBJ1-1; 7 positions match TRBD1. This clonotype originated in a man in his fifties or sixties in good health. The sample comprised blood. The CDR3 protein is CASSPEGAIAEAFF. CDR3 coding DNA: TGTGCCAGCTCACCGGAGGGGGCGATCGCTGAAGCTTTCTTT.